A selection of T cell receptor beta chains follows, all from one sample in a study of blood T cell repertoires in COVID-19. Generated by immunoSEQ multiplex PCR, the TCRdb table keeps only in-frame clones and is missing some. The sample includes fewer than 70,000 clones, more than 60% of them seen just once. Material for sequencing was peripheral blood. The receptors stem from a human donor in a cohort sampled during active COVID-19. CDR3s include the opening cysteine and the closing phenylalanine or tryptophan. The D gene is left open where the match is weak. Size is omitted from some rows. Given values are once, few, many or a class for expanded clones.

CDR3nt,CDR3aa,abundance,d_gene,j_gene,v_gene
TGTGCCAGCAGTCCCAGGGGGCCCTTGGGAGAGACCCAGTACTTC,CASSPRGPLGETQYF,NA,TRBD1,TRBJ2-5,TRBV27
TGTGCCTGGAGTTCGCTGGAGGGGGGGCTGGCTGGAAACACCATATATTTT,CAWSSLEGGLAGNTIYF,NA,NA,TRBJ1-3,TRBV30
TGTGCCAGCAGCCAAGAAGGGGGGAACACTGAAGCTTTCTTT,CASSQEGGNTEAFF,NA,NA,TRBJ1-1,TRBV11-2
TGTGCCAGCAGCTCAGACTGGGCGGGGGAGACGACCGACCGGCATACGCAGTATTTT,CASSSDWAGETTDRHTQYF,NA,TRBD2,TRBJ2-3,TRBV7-8
TGTGCCAGCAGTCCCGCGGGAGGTTCCTACGAGCAGTACTTC,CASSPAGGSYEQYF,few,TRBD2,TRBJ2-7,TRBV6-2/TRBV6-3
TGTGCCAGCAGCCCTCGGGATTTGGGGGAGCAGTACTTC,CASSPRDLGEQYF,NA,NA,TRBJ2-7,TRBV5-4
TGTGCCAGCAGCTTCAGTAGCGGGAGAACCTCAGATACGCAGTATTTT,CASSFSSGRTSDTQYF,NA,TRBD2,TRBJ2-3,TRBV7-2
TGTGCCTGGAGAGAGGGCTGGGATGAAAAACTGTTTTTT,CAWREGWDEKLFF,NA,NA,TRBJ1-4,TRBV30
TGCGCCAGCAGTGGGGGACAGGGGTCCTACGAGCAGTACTTC,CASSGGQGSYEQYF,NA,TRBD1,TRBJ2-7,TRBV5-1
TGTGCCACCAGTGATCGTTCGGACAGAAACTACGAGCAGTACTTC,CATSDRSDRNYEQYF,NA,NA,TRBJ2-7,TRBV24-1
TGTGCCAGCAGTGAAGGGGCATTCCTGGAGCAGTACTTC,CASSEGAFLEQYF,NA,NA,TRBJ2-7,TRBV2
TGTGCCAGCAGCCCCCGCCGCGCCTACGAGCAGTACTTC,CASSPRRAYEQYF,NA,NA,TRBJ2-7,TRBV7-9
TGTGCCAGCAGCCCTTCCCGGGGAGCCTTCTACGAGCAGTACTTC,CASSPSRGAFYEQYF,NA,NA,TRBJ2-7,TRBV28
TGTGCCAGTGCTACAGGGGTTTATTCACCCCTCCACTTT,CASATGVYSPLHF,NA,TRBD1,TRBJ1-6,TRBV19
TGCGCCAGCAGCCCAGATAGGGAGGCCTCCTACGAGCAGTACTTC,CASSPDREASYEQYF,NA,NA,TRBJ2-7,TRBV5-1
TGTGCCAGCAGGAAAGGCACGGGACTAAGGGACACTGAAGCTTTCTTT,CASRKGTGLRDTEAFF,NA,NA,TRBJ1-1,TRBV9
TGTGCCAGTAGTTCAAGCGGGGGGGGATTCTACGAGCAGTACTTC,CASSSSGGGFYEQYF,once,TRBD2,TRBJ2-7,TRBV19
TGTGCCAGCAGCCCCTGGACAGAGCGCGCTGGCTACACCTTC,CASSPWTERAGYTF,once,NA,TRBJ1-2,TRBV3-1/TRBV3-2
TGTGCCAGCAGAACGGGACAGGGGCACTACGAGCAGTACTTC,CASRTGQGHYEQYF,few,TRBD1,TRBJ2-7,TRBV6-6
TGTGCCAGTAGTATTTCAGATTCCTACGAGCAGTACTTC,CASSISDSYEQYF,NA,NA,TRBJ2-7,TRBV19
TGTGCCAGTAGTGCCATGGCAGGGGCTGTAAACACTGAAGCTTTCTTT,CASSAMAGAVNTEAFF,NA,NA,TRBJ1-1,TRBV19
TGTGCCACCAGTGCGGGGACAGGGGGTTTTGGCTACACCTTC,CATSAGTGGFGYTF,NA,TRBD1,TRBJ1-2,TRBV24-1
TGCGCCAGCAGCTTGGCCGGAGACGGGGTGGAGTCACCCCTCCACTTT,CASSLAGDGVESPLHF,NA,NA,TRBJ1-6,TRBV5-1
TGTGCCAGCAGCGAGGGATTCAACTACGAGCAGTACTTC,CASSEGFNYEQYF,NA,NA,TRBJ2-7,TRBV5-6
TGTGCCAGTAGCGGACTAGCTTCGACAGATACGCAGTATTTT,CASSGLASTDTQYF,NA,TRBD2,TRBJ2-3,TRBV19
TGTGCCAGCAGCTTCACTAGCGGGAGTTCTCACGAGCAGTACTTC,CASSFTSGSSHEQYF,NA,TRBD2,TRBJ2-7,TRBV11-2
TGTGCCAGCTCACCAGGCGGGGGGGGCACAGATACGCAGTATTTT,CASSPGGGGTDTQYF,NA,TRBD2,TRBJ2-3,TRBV18
TGTGCCAGCAGCCTATCCAGGGGCCACGAGCAGTACTTC,CASSLSRGHEQYF,NA,NA,TRBJ2-7,TRBV27
TGTGCCAGCAGCCAAGATCCAGGGGCTGAAGCTTTCTTT,CASSQDPGAEAFF,NA,NA,TRBJ1-1,TRBV3-1/TRBV3-2
TGTGCCAGCTCACCACCGAAAGCGGCAGGGGTTGTAGAGACCCAGTACTTC,CASSPPKAAGVVETQYF,NA,NA,TRBJ2-5,TRBV18
TGTGCCAGCACCCTAAACAGGGGGAATGAAAAACTGTTTTTT,CASTLNRGNEKLFF,few,TRBD1,TRBJ1-4,TRBV2
TGTGCCAGCAGCGGGGGGGAATGGGAGACCCAGTACTTC,CASSGGEWETQYF,NA,TRBD2,TRBJ2-5,TRBV6-2/TRBV6-3
TGTGCCAGCACTTTGACCCCCGGGGGCTACACCTTC,CASTLTPGGYTF,once,NA,TRBJ1-2,TRBV28
TGTGCCAGCAGCGACAGGGGATCCTACAATGAGCAGTTCTTC,CASSDRGSYNEQFF,few,TRBD1,TRBJ2-1,TRBV27
TGTGCCAGCAGTCAGGGGTACTATGGCTACACCTTC,CASSQGYYGYTF,NA,NA,TRBJ1-2,TRBV6-5
TGTGCCAGTAGTATATCAGGGCCACTAAACTATGGCTACACCTTC,CASSISGPLNYGYTF,few,NA,TRBJ1-2,TRBV19
TGTGCCAGCAGTTACTTCCGGGGAAACACTGAAGCTTTCTTT,CASSYFRGNTEAFF,NA,NA,TRBJ1-1,TRBV6-5
TGTGCCAGCACGCTAAGCAGGGGAAGTAATCAGCCCCAGCATTTT,CASTLSRGSNQPQHF,once,NA,TRBJ1-5,TRBV6-5
TGTGCCAGTAGTATAGATCGCTGGAGAACAACTAATGAAAAACTGTTTTTT,CASSIDRWRTTNEKLFF,NA,NA,TRBJ1-4,TRBV19
TGTGCCAGCAGTCCCGGGACAGGGCTAACTAATGAAAAACTGTTTTTT,CASSPGTGLTNEKLFF,NA,TRBD1,TRBJ1-4,TRBV28
TGCAGCGTTGAAGTTTCGGGGAACTACGAGCAGTACTTC,CSVEVSGNYEQYF,NA,NA,TRBJ2-7,TRBV29-1
TGTGCCCGGGACTCCTATGGCTACACCTTC,CARDSYGYTF,NA,NA,TRBJ1-2,TRBV6-5
TGTGCCAGCAGTCCACAGGGTAACTATGGCTACACCTTC,CASSPQGNYGYTF,NA,NA,TRBJ1-2,TRBV27
TGTGCCACCAGCAGCCAGGGGCGACAAGAGACCCAGTACTTC,CATSSQGRQETQYF,NA,NA,TRBJ2-5,TRBV15
TGTGCCAGCAGCTTTCCCGACAGGGGTAACGAAAAACTGTTTTTT,CASSFPDRGNEKLFF,NA,TRBD1,TRBJ1-4,TRBV7-9
TGTGCCAGCAGGGGGGAGGGGCGGATCACTGAAGCTTTCTTT,CASRGEGRITEAFF,NA,NA,TRBJ1-1,TRBV2
TGTGCCAGCAGCCCCCGCGGTGAGCAGTACTTC,CASSPRGEQYF,once,NA,TRBJ2-7,TRBV5-8
TGCAGTGTTTTCCTTATCGGTGGCTACACCTTC,CSVFLIGGYTF,NA,NA,TRBJ1-2,TRBV20-1
TGTGCCAGCAGCGAAGAGACAGGGCAGAATTCACCCCTCCACTTT,CASSEETGQNSPLHF,NA,TRBD1,TRBJ1-6,TRBV2
TGCGCCAGCAGCTTGCCTCCGGCGGCTGGCTACACCTTC,CASSLPPAAGYTF,NA,NA,TRBJ1-2,TRBV5-1
TGTGCCAGCAGCCAAGAGCCAGGGGCCTACGAGCAGTACTTC,CASSQEPGAYEQYF,once,NA,TRBJ2-7,TRBV3-1/TRBV3-2
TGTGCCAGCAGCAAACAGGGTACGGGTGAAGCTTTCTTT,CASSKQGTGEAFF,NA,NA,TRBJ1-1,TRBV3-1/TRBV3-2
TGTGCCAGCTCACCCCAAGAAAGCCCCAATCAGCCCCAGCATTTT,CASSPQESPNQPQHF,NA,NA,TRBJ1-5,TRBV18
TGTGCCAGCAGCCTCCGGGACTTCACCTACGAGCAGTACTTC,CASSLRDFTYEQYF,NA,NA,TRBJ2-7,TRBV14
TGTGCCAGCAGTGACTCGAAGGATCATGAGGACTATCAGCCCCAGCATTTT,CASSDSKDHEDYQPQHF,NA,NA,TRBJ1-5,TRBV6-4